The source of this T cell receptor beta chain is a study of blood T cell repertoires in COVID-19. Method: immunoSEQ multiplex PCR; TCRdb's copy keeps in-frame clones and lacks some. The repertoire has roughly 76,000 clones, roughly 84% of them found once; the top ten carry 11%. V lost 5 bases, J lost 0 bases, and 14 bases lay in between. CDR1 and CDR2 (germline): SGHVS, FNYEAQ. This CDR3 is built from 16 residues. The clonotype originates from a woman aged 18 to 35 with acute or convalescent COVID-19. Input material: peripheral blood. This sequence joins TRBV7-6 and TRBJ2-1; tentatively, D is TRBD1 (5 bases). The CDR3 region is CASSPQVPSSYNEQFF. CDR3 bases: TGTGCCAGCAGCCCACAGGTCCCAAGCTCCTACAATGAGCAGTTCTTC.